The sequence of this T cell receptor (beta chain) was determined in a study of T cell repertoires in cytomegalovirus infection. Broader study findings: Frequencies of public TCR beta families were cumulated, and this identified carriers of CMV plus the relevant HLA.

At least ten counts were recorded for this clonotype. What it recognizes is unknown. V was cut by 6 bases and J by 5 bases, with 4 bases left in between. Germline CDR1 is MNHNY and CDR2 is SVGAGI (reference sequence). The CDR3 covers 11 residues. MiXCR was run by TCRdb on the reads, yielding one entry per CDR3 protein. The profile shows 600,000 to 700,000 distinct CDR3 sequences, roughly a third of them singletons. The clonotype originates from a human donor in good health (CMV status not recorded). Some clones in this sample may be carry-over from other donors' samples. The specimen was cultured PBMCs, collected from culture after CMV antigen stimulation. The genes are TRBV6-6 and TRBJ2-2; D unresolved. CDR3 protein: CASSQTGELFF. The CDR3 nucleotides read TGTGCCAGCAGCCAAACCGGGGAGCTGTTTTTT.